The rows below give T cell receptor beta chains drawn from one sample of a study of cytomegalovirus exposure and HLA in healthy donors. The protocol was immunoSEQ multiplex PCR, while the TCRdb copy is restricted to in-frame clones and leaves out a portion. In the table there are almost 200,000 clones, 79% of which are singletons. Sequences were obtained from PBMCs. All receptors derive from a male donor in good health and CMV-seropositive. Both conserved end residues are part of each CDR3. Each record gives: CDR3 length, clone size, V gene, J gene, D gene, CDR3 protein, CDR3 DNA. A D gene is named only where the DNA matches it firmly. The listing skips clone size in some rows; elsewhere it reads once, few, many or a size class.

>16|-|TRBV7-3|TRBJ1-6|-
CASSLRPGVRNSPLHF
TGTGCCAGCAGCTTACGTCCAGGGGTGAGGAATTCACCCCTCCACTTT
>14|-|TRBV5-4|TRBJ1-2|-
CASSLGQGKGYYTF
TGTGCCAGCAGCTTGGGCCAGGGGAAGGGTTACTACACCTTC
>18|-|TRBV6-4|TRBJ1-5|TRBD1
CASSEFGVGRGRPEPQHF
TGTGCCAGCAGTGAATTCGGAGTGGGCAGGGGGCGACCGGAGCCCCAGCATTTT
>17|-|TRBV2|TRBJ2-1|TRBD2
CASTPQRGGPKSGEQFF
TGTGCCAGCACCCCCCAGCGGGGGGGCCCGAAGAGTGGTGAGCAGTTCTTC
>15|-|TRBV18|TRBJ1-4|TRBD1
CASSPGTAENEKLFF
TGTGCCAGCTCACCAGGGACAGCTGAGAATGAAAAACTGTTTTTT
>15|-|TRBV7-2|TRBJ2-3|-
CASTRQRRGTDTQYF
TGTGCCAGCACCCGACAAAGGCGGGGTACAGATACGCAGTATTTT
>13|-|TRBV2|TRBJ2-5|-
CASPGVQQETQYF
TGTGCCAGCCCAGGGGTGCAACAAGAGACCCAGTACTTC
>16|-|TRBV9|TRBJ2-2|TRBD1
CASSVGQGVNTGELFF
TGTGCCAGCAGCGTGGGACAGGGGGTTAACACCGGGGAGCTGTTTTTT
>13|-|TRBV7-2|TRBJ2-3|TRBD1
CASSQQGTDTQYF
TGTGCCAGCAGCCAACAGGGGACAGATACGCAGTATTTT
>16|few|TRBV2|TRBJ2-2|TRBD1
CASSEGTGGAAGELFF
TGTGCCAGCAGTGAAGGCACAGGGGGCGCTGCCGGGGAGCTGTTTTTT
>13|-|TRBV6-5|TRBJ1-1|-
CASSYSSRTEAFF
TGTGCCAGCAGTTACTCTAGTCGGACTGAAGCTTTCTTT